This is a list of T cell receptor beta chains from one sample in a study of beta chain features in type 1 diabetes. TCRdb's table, derived via immunoSEQ multiplex PCR, lists solely in-frame clones and lacks some. This sample has over 200,000 clones, with 11% found just once. The sample consisted of naive CD4+ T cells from blood. The receptors come from a young man with type 1 diabetes. Both conserved end residues are part of each CDR3. D genes are given only for firm matches. For some rows the clone size is stated as once, few or many, or as a class when expanded; others skip it.

>-|13|TRBJ1-1|TRBV28|few
CASSLGGSGRAFF
TGTGCCAGCAGTTTAGGAGGATCAGGTCGAGCTTTCTTT
>TRBD1|11|TRBJ1-1|TRBV2|few
CASSQGVLAFF
TGTGCCAGCAGCCAGGGGGTTTTGGCTTTCTTT
>-|15|TRBJ2-1|TRBV10-3|few
CAISDSLGSYNEQFF
TGTGCCATCAGTGACTCGCTCGGCTCCTACAATGAGCAGTTCTTC
>-|14|TRBJ1-2|TRBV18|-
CASSPSRELVSYTF
TGTGCCAGCTCACCGTCAAGGGAGCTGGTTAGCTACACCTTC
>-|15|TRBJ2-2|TRBV9|few
CASSPWGSNTGELFF
TGTGCCAGCAGCCCCTGGGGCAGTAACACCGGGGAGCTGTTTTTT
>TRBD1|16|TRBJ2-2|TRBV4-1|-
CASSLRTQGAGGELFF
TGCGCCAGCAGCCTGCGAACACAGGGGGCGGGCGGGGAGCTGTTTTTT
>TRBD2|16|TRBJ2-3|TRBV7-2|-
CASSLGGAGVSDTQYF
TGTGCCAGCAGCTTAGGCGGAGCGGGGGTTTCAGATACGCAGTATTTT
>TRBD1|17|TRBJ1-4|TRBV4-1|-
CASSHVLRTGAMEKLFF
TGCGCCAGCAGCCACGTCCTCCGGACAGGCGCGATGGAAAAACTGTTTTTT
>TRBD2|14|TRBJ2-3|TRBV5-1|few
CASSRGGHGDTQYF
TGCGCCAGCAGCCGGGGGGGACATGGCGATACGCAGTATTTT
>-|13|TRBJ1-5|TRBV19|few
CASRGEGNQPQHF
TGTGCCAGTAGAGGGGAGGGCAATCAGCCCCAGCATTTT
>TRBD2|17|TRBJ2-1|TRBV11-3|-
CASSSRGLAGNANEQFF
TGTGCCAGCAGTTCACGGGGACTAGCGGGAAATGCCAATGAGCAGTTCTTC
>-|15|TRBJ2-1|TRBV6-5|few
CASSRGTLGYNEQFF
TGTGCCAGCAGCCGCGGGACTCTCGGCTACAATGAGCAGTTCTTC
>TRBD1|13|TRBJ2-1|TRBV7-7|-
CASSQLHRGEQFF
TGTGCTAGCAGCCAGTTGCACAGGGGTGAGCAGTTCTTC
>-|13|TRBJ1-2|TRBV19|-
CASSTTGNYGYTF
TGTGCCAGTAGTACGACCGGGAACTATGGCTACACCTTC
>-|15|TRBJ1-4|TRBV5-6|-
CASSVQGWTNEKLFF
TGTGCCAGCAGCGTCCAGGGGTGGACTAATGAAAAACTGTTTTTT
>TRBD1|15|TRBJ2-7|TRBV6-6|few
CASLKGQGGTYEQYF
TGTGCCAGCCTAAAGGGACAGGGAGGTACCTACGAGCAGTACTTC
>-|15|TRBJ1-1|TRBV5-1|-
CASSFFTPGRAEAFF
TGCGCCAGCAGCTTCTTTACCCCAGGGAGGGCTGAAGCTTTCTTT
>-|11|TRBJ2-1|TRBV20-1|-
CSARDVEEQFF
TGCAGTGCTAGAGATGTAGAGGAGCAGTTCTTC
>-|15|TRBJ1-1|TRBV15|-
CATSSPMVGDTEAFF
TGTGCCACCAGCAGTCCGATGGTGGGCGACACTGAAGCTTTCTTT
>TRBD2|15|TRBJ2-1|TRBV7-3|few
CASSFLAENYNEQFF
TGTGCCAGCAGCTTTCTAGCGGAAAACTACAATGAGCAGTTCTTC
>TRBD1|14|TRBJ2-7|TRBV7-3|-
CASSRTGSSYEQYF
TGTGCCAGCAGCCGGACAGGCAGCTCCTACGAGCAGTACTTC
>TRBD1|14|TRBJ1-1|TRBV5-4|few
CASSARQGLEGAFF
TGTGCCAGCAGCGCTCGACAGGGGCTGGAAGGAGCTTTCTTT
>-|11|TRBJ2-1|TRBV30|few
CAWSVGNEQFF
TGTGCCTGGAGTGTCGGCAATGAGCAGTTCTTC
>-|14|TRBJ1-6|TRBV6-5|-
CASSISRGGSPLHF
TGTGCCAGCAGTATTAGTAGGGGAGGATCACCCCTCCACTTT
>-|15|TRBJ2-2|TRBV5-4|few
CASSSDGGRVGELFF
TGTGCCAGCAGCTCGGATGGGGGGAGAGTCGGGGAGCTGTTTTTT
>TRBD1|13|TRBJ1-6|TRBV9|-
CASSGQGNSPLHF
TGTGCCAGCAGCGGACAGGGGAATTCACCCCTCCACTTT
>TRBD1|12|TRBJ2-2|TRBV29-1|-
CSVIGQAGELFF
TGCAGCGTTATAGGACAGGCCGGGGAGCTGTTTTTT
>TRBD2|17|TRBJ2-2|TRBV5-1|few
CASSVVPGGANTGELFF
TGCGCCAGCAGCGTAGTACCGGGAGGCGCGAACACCGGGGAGCTGTTTTTT
>-|13|TRBJ2-3|TRBV11-2|-
CASSSDRSDTQYF
TGTGCCAGCAGCTCCGACAGGTCTGATACGCAGTATTTT
>TRBD2|14|TRBJ2-3|TRBV7-6|few
CASSLAGGSDTQYF
TGTGCCAGCAGCCTAGCGGGGGGGTCAGATACGCAGTATTTT
>-|15|TRBJ1-4|TRBV9|few
CASSVGSLPDGKLFF
TGTGCCAGCAGCGTAGGGTCGTTGCCAGACGGGAAACTGTTTTTT
>-|11|TRBJ1-1|TRBV20-1|few
CSARDRGEAFF
TGCAGTGCTAGGGATAGGGGCGAAGCTTTCTTT
>-|13|TRBJ1-1|TRBV10-3|few
CAISETVNTEAFF
TGTGCCATCAGTGAGACAGTGAACACTGAAGCTTTCTTT
>TRBD1|13|TRBJ2-7|TRBV29-1|-
CSVVGQGGAEQYF
TGCAGCGTGGTTGGACAGGGGGGCGCCGAGCAGTACTTC
>-|15|TRBJ2-1|TRBV9|-
CASSVAGDFYNEQFF
TGTGCCAGCAGCGTAGCGGGGGACTTCTACAATGAGCAGTTCTTC
>TRBD1|14|TRBJ1-2|TRBV6-5|few
CASSPDRGGYGYTF
TGTGCCAGCAGCCCGGACAGGGGTGGGTATGGCTACACCTTC
>-|13|TRBJ1-4|TRBV7-9|-
CASSRGQNEKLFF
TGTGCCAGCAGCCGGGGACAAAATGAAAAACTGTTTTTT
>TRBD1|16|TRBJ2-7|TRBV6-5|few
CASSYSGARGHYEQYF
TGTGCCAGCAGTTACTCGGGGGCCAGGGGGCACTACGAGCAGTACTTC
>-|14|TRBJ1-5|TRBV19|few
CASSIQGSNQPQHF
TGTGCCAGTAGTATTCAGGGGAGCAATCAGCCCCAGCATTTT
>-|17|TRBJ2-1|TRBV21-1|-
CASSRLGRGLSYNEQFF
TGTGCCAGCAGCCGTTTGGGGCGGGGGCTATCTTACAATGAGCAGTTCTTC
>-|12|TRBJ2-1|TRBV5-5|few
CASSPSHNEQFF
TGTGCCAGCAGTCCGAGTCACAATGAGCAGTTCTTC
>TRBD1|14|TRBJ2-7|TRBV6-5|-
CASRRQGAPYEQYF
TGTGCCAGCAGGCGTCAGGGGGCCCCCTACGAGCAGTACTTC
>TRBD2|18|TRBJ2-1|TRBV9|-
CASSARLSGRVGRNEQFF
TGTGCCAGCAGCGCCAGACTAAGCGGGAGGGTAGGGCGCAATGAGCAGTTCTTC
>TRBD1|15|TRBJ2-5|TRBV7-8|-
CASSTRTGGRKTQYF
TGTGCCAGCAGCACGAGGACAGGGGGACGTAAGACCCAGTACTTC
>TRBD2|14|TRBJ2-3|TRBV9|few
CASSLGLAGDTQYF
TGTGCCAGCAGCCTTGGACTAGCAGGGGATACGCAGTATTTT
>-|18|TRBJ2-5|TRBV5-1|-
CASTPGDRERGTSGTQYF
TGCGCCAGCACTCCCGGGGACAGGGAGCGAGGAACTAGCGGGACCCAGTACTTC
>TRBD1|15|TRBJ2-3|TRBV19|few
CASSAPGQGPDTQYF
TGTGCCAGTAGCGCACCGGGACAGGGCCCAGATACGCAGTATTTT
>TRBD2|16|TRBJ2-5|TRBV7-2|-
CASRVGGTSGEETQYF
TGTGCCAGCAGAGTAGGCGGGACTAGCGGGGAGGAGACCCAGTACTTC
>-|13|TRBJ1-5|TRBV5-6|-
CASSRTRSQPQHF
TGTGCCAGCAGCCGAACTAGATCACAGCCCCAGCATTTT